The clone carrying this T cell receptor (beta chain) appeared once. Antigen specificity is unknown. The assay was immunoSEQ multiplex PCR, and TCRdb's table has in-frame clones only and misses some. The sample records approximately 720,000 clones, 55% to 75% being singletons. This CDR3 is built from 15 residues. The junction had 10 bases not matched to a gene; V was cut back by 6 bases and J by 4 bases. CDR1 and CDR2 from the germline V gene are MNHNY and SVGAGI (reference sequence). The data are from a study of shared clonotypes between healthy human individuals. In the study overall: Donors had three CD4 naive, three CD4 memory, two CD8 naive and one CD8 memory plate apiece.

Overall study findings and caveats: In a handful of donors, approximately 5% of naive CD4 clonotypes appeared in common.

The source material was memory CD4+ T cells sorted from blood. Subset denoted: CD45RA-negative fraction. The source of this sequence is a woman in her twenties or thirties in good health. The chain links TRBV6-6 to TRBJ1-1; 8 bases agree with TRBD1. In DNA form, the CDR3 reads TGTGCCAGCAGCTCTCAGGGGGCGCTGGCCACTGAAGCTTTCTTT. Its protein is CASSSQGALATEAFF.